The 5 T cell receptor beta chains presented below share a single source sample, sequenced in a study of T cell repertoires in cytomegalovirus infection. For these TCRs, the target antigens are not known. Via MiXCR, TCRdb re-called the reads, giving one row per CDR3 protein. The repertoire holds some 590,000 distinct CDR3 sequences, with roughly 42% as singletons. Sequencing was performed on cultured PBMCs, taken from culture after CMV antigen stimulation. These receptors came from a human donor in good health (CMV status not recorded). Some clones in this sample may be carry-over from other donors' samples.

The count of this clonotype is one. The chain employs TRBV5-1 and TRBJ2-7; no definite D call. The CDR3 totals 15 residues. V was trimmed by 1 base and J by 1 base, leaving 12 bases between them. Germline CDR1 SGHRS, CDR2 YFSETQ. This chain's CDR3 is CASSLLELGSYEQYF. In nucleotides, the CDR3 is TGCGCCAGCAGCTTGTTGGAATTAGGATCCTACGAGCAGTACTTC.

This clonotype occurred once. The V and J genes are TRBV2 and TRBJ2-3; TRBD2 is a possible D gene (6 bases). Germline values: CDR1 SNHLY, CDR2 FYNNEI. The V end was cut by 3 bases, the J end by 1 base, with 11 bases between. This CDR3 has 15 residues. For the CDR3, the DNA is TGTGCCAGCAGTGATGGAGGGGACGGCACAGATACGCAGTATTTT. Protein: CASSDGGDGTDTQYF.

V is TRBV4-1 and J is TRBJ2-7, with unresolved D. Germline V CDR1 and CDR2: MGHRA, YSYEKL. The CDR3 has 14 residues. The V end was cut by 0 bases, the J end by 5 bases, with 11 bases between. CDR3 sequence (DNA): TGCGCCAGCAGCCAAGAGGGCAGGCTCGACGAGCAGTACTTC. Protein product: CASSQEGRLDEQYF.

J is TRBJ1-2 and V is TRBV7-2; 7 nucleotides agree with TRBD1. The length of the CDR3 is 12 residues. Trimming removed 7 bases from V and 4 bases from J; junction bases left unmatched: 3. Germline values: CDR1 SGHTA, CDR2 FQGNSA. The CDR3 loop reads CASNRGIYGYTF. CDR3 DNA: TGTGCCAGCAACAGGGGAATCTATGGCTACACCTTC.

This clonotype was seen once. The chain carries TRBV20-1 and TRBJ2-1, with TRBD1 as a possible D gene (6 bases). The V gene's germline CDR1 is DFQATT and CDR2 SNEGSKA (reference sequence). The V and J ends lost 2 bases and 0 bases respectively, with 14 bases between them. The CDR3 runs 16 residues. The CDR3 is CSARRTDARSYNEQFF. CDR3 DNA sequence: TGCAGTGCTAGACGGACAGACGCCCGCTCCTACAATGAGCAGTTCTTC.